This TCR beta chain is from a study of T cell clonality in common variable immunodeficiency. As concerns this clone: The antigen remains undetermined.

Study conclusions and caveats: Fewer deletions and N-nucleotide insertions were reportedly seen in common variable immunodeficiency TCR beta sequences. Repertoire-complication correlations in CVID were limited by patient heterogeneity.

Only in-frame clones appear in the TCRdb table, and some are missing; sequencing was by immunoSEQ multiplex PCR. This table holds 50,000 to 60,000 clones with no singletons; the top ten claim 5.4%. The sequence was collected from a person aged 18 to 70 in good health. The sample taken for sequencing was peripheral blood mononuclear cells.

The CDR3 DNA, read in part, is TGTGCCAGCAGCTTATCAAAGCTGACTGAA. Protein product: CASSLSKLTE. The CDR3 reads in full as CASSLSKLTEAFF. The rearrangement joins TRBV7-8 to TRBJ1-1, with D unclear. The read finishes 3 residues shy of the CDR3 end, and the germline J gene is used to complete it. There are 13 residues in the CDR3. In germline, CDR1 is SGHVS, CDR2 FQNEAQ. Trimming shortened V by 2 bases and J by 5 bases, and 9 bases separated the two germline ends.